These T cell receptor beta chains were read from a single sample in a study of blood T cell repertoires in COVID-19. Here immunoSEQ multiplex PCR was the method, and the copy in TCRdb shows in-frame clones only, minus some. The sample includes about 90,000 clones, about 80% of them seen just once. The sample consisted of peripheral blood. These receptors came from a man in his sixties or seventies with acute or convalescent COVID-19. Both conserved end residues are part of each CDR3. A D gene is named only where the DNA matches it firmly. Some rows have no size entry. The others give once, few or many, or a class for an expanded clone.

TRBV19,-,-,CASRINRYSYEQYF
TRBV19,-,TRBD2,CASSITSGGALIVEQFF
TRBV14,-,-,CASSRLAPTSSGELFF
TRBV3-1/TRBV3-2,-,-,CASSLKGEGTGELFF
TRBV28,-,TRBD2,CASSYRLAGSYEQYF
TRBV28,-,TRBD1,CASSLRDRGVQYF
TRBV5-1,few,TRBD1,CASDRTGSGEKLFF
TRBV15,-,-,CATSRDYKDSYGYTF
TRBV30,-,-,CAWSLDSSYQETQYF
TRBV10-2,-,TRBD2,CASSGREDEQYF
TRBV29-1,-,-,CSVEGAGQSNEQFF
TRBV18,-,TRBD1,CASSPNRGYTEAFF
TRBV28,-,TRBD1,CASSSSGQGNEKLFF
TRBV29-1,-,-,CSVEDGRQGNNYGYTF
TRBV12-5,-,-,CASGAPGSYNEQFF
TRBV30,once,-,CAYYSSLGTDTQYF
TRBV27,-,-,CASSFGAGVYNEQFF
TRBV12-3/TRBV12-4,-,-,CASSAGTFFEAFF
TRBV24-1,once,TRBD1,CATSASGTGFSSTDTQYF
TRBV5-6,-,-,CASSFVQGTYEQYF
TRBV9,few,-,CASSVLDSGSGNTIYF
TRBV5-1,-,TRBD2,CASSRLAGNEQFF
TRBV5-6,-,TRBD1,CASSRQGRGYTF
TRBV25-1,once,-,CASSPSVGTEAFF
TRBV7-3,-,-,CASSPPLETNYGYTF
TRBV5-1,-,TRBD1,CASSLSGGLAKNIQYF
TRBV9,-,-,CASSFRVNRDEKLFF
TRBV28,few,TRBD1,CASSLQGRNYNEQFF